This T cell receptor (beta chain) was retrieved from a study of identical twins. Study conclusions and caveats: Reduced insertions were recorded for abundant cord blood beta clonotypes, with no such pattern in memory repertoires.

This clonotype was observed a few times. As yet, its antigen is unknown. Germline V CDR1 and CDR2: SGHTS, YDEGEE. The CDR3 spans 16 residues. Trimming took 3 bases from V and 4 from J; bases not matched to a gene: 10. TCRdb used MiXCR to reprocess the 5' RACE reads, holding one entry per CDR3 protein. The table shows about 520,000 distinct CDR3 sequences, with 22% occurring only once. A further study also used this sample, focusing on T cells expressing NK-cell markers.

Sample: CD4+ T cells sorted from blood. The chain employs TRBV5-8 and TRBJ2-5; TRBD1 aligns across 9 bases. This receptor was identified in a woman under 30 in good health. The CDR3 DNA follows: TGTGCCAGCAGCTCGGGGACAGGGTTAAGAGGAGAGACCCAGTACTTC. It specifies CASSSGTGLRGETQYF.